The 18 T cell receptor beta chains in this list originate from one sample, sequenced in a study of T cells in Graves' hyperthyroidism and ophthalmopathy. It was RNA transcripts that yielded the amplified TCR beta CDR3 regions. The HTBI primer set was used in a first-round RT-PCR of the TCR CDR3. Each CDR3 protein gets one entry after TCRdb re-called the multiplex PCR reads with MiXCR. Here the sample spans a few hundred thousand distinct CDR3 sequences, less than 15% being singletons. Sequenced: blood. The receptors derive from a woman between 18 and 29 years old with Graves' hyperthyroidism.

The chain joins TRBV3-1 to TRBJ2-2; D gene uncertain. The V and J ends lost 4 bases and 3 bases respectively, with 6 bases between them. Germline-derived CDR1 and CDR2 are LGHDT and YNNKEL (reference sequence). This CDR3 has 13 residues. CDR3 coding DNA: TGTGCCAGCAGCCTTACTTACACCGGGGAGCTGTTTTTT. Protein sequence: CASSLTYTGELFF.

This clonotype was picked up many times. V is TRBV6-2 or TRBV6-3 and J is TRBJ1-4; 7 nucleotides agree with TRBD1. With 6 bases clipped from V and 8 bases from J, the junction kept 15 bases outside the gene matches. Per germline, CDR1 MNHEY and CDR2 SVGEGT. CDR3 size: 16 residues. This chain's CDR3 is CASSDEDREVNEKLFF. In DNA, the CDR3 is TGTGCCAGCAGCGACGAAGACAGGGAGGTCAACGAAAAACTGTTTTTT.

V gene TRBV4-1 combines with J gene TRBJ1-5, with TRBD1 matching 11 bases. V was clipped by 4 bases and J by 5 bases; unmatched bases: 10. This CDR3 is built from 17 residues. Per the germline V gene, CDR1 is MGHRA and CDR2 is YSYEKL. In nucleotides, the CDR3 is TGCGCCAGCAGCCCGTACCCCCGGGACAGGGGGGATCAGCCCCAGCATTTT. Amino acid sequence: CASSPYPRDRGDQPQHF.

In this sample, this clonotype turned up a few times. The chain links TRBV5-1 to TRBJ1-2, with D maybe TRBD1 (6 bases). Trimming shortened V by 1 base and J by 4 bases, and 17 bases separated the two germline ends. The germline CDR1 and CDR2 sequences are SGHRS and YFSETQ. This CDR3 spans 16 amino acids. This CDR3 reads CASSLSTGLGGYGYTF. The CDR3 DNA sequence: TGCGCCAGCAGCTTGTCAACAGGGCTAGGGGGCTATGGCTACACCTTC.

This clonotype was counted ten times or more. This sequence joins TRBV3-1 and TRBJ2-3; the D gene is possibly TRBD1 (5 bases). Deletions cut 0 bases from V and 2 bases from J, with 12 bases between. Germline V CDR1 and CDR2: LGHDT, YNNKEL (reference sequence). The CDR3 loop spans 16 amino acids. The CDR3, as DNA: TGTGCCAGCAGCCAAGATTATACAGGATCCACAGATACGCAGTATTTT. Translated: CASSQDYTGSTDTQYF.

In regard to this clonotype: With a much larger clone just one base away, this may be a read error. The chain carries TRBV9 and TRBJ2-1; 8 bases match TRBD2. Germline CDR1 reads SGDLS; CDR2 reads YYNGEE. This CDR3 region has 16 residues. V was pared by 0 bases and J by 9 bases, with 11 bases of the junction left unmatched. CDR3 sequence: CASSVVTSGSTREQFF. The DNA for the CDR3 is TGTGCCAGCAGCGTAGTGACCAGCGGGAGTACCCGTGAGCAGTTCTTC.

CDR3: CASSQGDRVNQPQHF. CDR3 nucleotides: TGTGCCAGCAGCCAAGGCGACAGGGTGAATCAGCCCCAGCATTTT. This chain joins TRBV3-1 and TRBJ1-5; 7 bases fit TRBD1. Trimming removed 1 base from V and 4 bases from J; junction bases left unmatched: 4. CDR1 LGHDT and CDR2 YNNKEL come from the germline V gene (reference sequence). The length of the CDR3 is 15 residues.

V usage is TRBV14 and J usage is TRBJ1-2; D is unresolved. Trimming removed 5 bases at V and 5 bases at J, with 15 bases between. Germline lookup yields CDR1 SGHDN and CDR2 FVKESK. The CDR3 has 14 amino acids. This CDR3 is CASSKSGPQYGYTF. For the CDR3, the DNA is TGTGCCAGCAGCAAGTCAGGACCACAATATGGCTACACCTTC. Supplemented by reference TRBV14 and TRBJ1-2, the full variable domain reads EAGVTQFPSHSVIEKGQTVTLRCDPISGHDNLYWYRRVMGKEIKFLLHFVKESKQDESGMPNNRFLAERTGGTYSTLKVQPAELEDSGVYFCASSKSGPQYGYTFGSGTRLTVV.

This clonotype was picked up many times. The chain carries TRBV6-1 and TRBJ2-7; D may be TRBD1 (5 bases). Trimming removed 10 bases from V and 2 bases from J, with 12 bases in between. This CDR3 comprises 12 residues. The germline V gene encodes CDR1 MNHNS and CDR2 SASEGT. CDR3 DNA sequence: TGTGCCATCGGAATAGGGGCCTACGAGCAGTACTTC. This codes for CAIGIGAYEQYF.

This rearrangement joins TRBV4-1 to TRBJ1-2; a possible D gene is TRBD1 (5 bases). Germline CDR1 and CDR2: MGHRA and YSYEKL. The V gene lost 0 bases and the J gene lost 4 bases, with 18 bases spanning the gap. The length of the CDR3 is 17 residues. The CDR3 region is CASSQDIGSGTPYGYTF. DNA for the CDR3: TGCGCCAGCAGCCAAGATATAGGGAGCGGGACCCCCTATGGCTACACCTTC.

Many counts were recorded for this clonotype. The chain combines TRBV12-3 or TRBV12-4 with TRBJ1-2, with 7 positions matching TRBD1. With 6 bases clipped from V and 3 bases from J, the junction kept 4 bases outside the gene matches. The CDR3 totals 13 residues. The CDR3 nucleotides read TGTGCCAGCAGCCCAACAGGGGACTATGGCTACACCTTC. Amino acids: CASSPTGDYGYTF.

This clonotype was found many times. V and J are TRBV20-1 and TRBJ2-7; 8 bases map to TRBD1. The CDR3 sequence is 15 residues long. With 2 bases clipped from V and 4 bases from J, the junction kept 10 bases outside the gene matches. Germline V lookup: CDR1 DFQATT, CDR2 SNEGSKA (reference sequence). CDR3 nucleotides: TGCAGTGCTAGATCTCCTTTACAGGGGGGATACGAGCAGTACTTC. Its protein product is CSARSPLQGGYEQYF.

This clonotype was observed at least ten times. The genes are TRBV4-1 and TRBJ2-1; a possible D gene is TRBD1 (6 bases). CDR3 length: 14 residues. V was clipped by 0 bases and J by 9 bases, with 12 bases between them. The germline V gene encodes CDR1 MGHRA and CDR2 YSYEKL. CDR3 protein: CASSQDLTGLEQFF. CDR3 coding DNA: TGCGCCAGCAGCCAAGATCTTACAGGGCTTGAGCAGTTCTTC.

At least ten counts were recorded for this clonotype. The gene calls are TRBV20-1 and TRBJ1-1; D is undetermined. The CDR3 length is 13 residues. The V end lost 0 bases, the J end lost 8 bases, and 13 bases lay between the germline ends. Germline V CDR1 and CDR2: DFQATT, SNEGSKA (reference sequence). The CDR3, as DNA: TGCAGTGCTAGAGATCTTCTCCCAGGAGAAGCTTTCTTT. It translates to CSARDLLPGEAFF.

This clonotype was seen repeatedly, ten times or more. The V and J genes are TRBV28 and TRBJ2-5; the D is unclear. V lost 10 bases and J 4 bases, leaving 10 bases between the germline ends. CDR3 length: 11 amino acids. Germline V gene sequence: CDR1 MDHEN, CDR2 SYDVKM. CDR3 DNA sequence: TGTGCCACCAGGATCACAGAGACCCAGTACTTC. This gives the protein CATRITETQYF.

Only a few counts were recorded for this clonotype. J is TRBJ1-5 and V is TRBV5-4; D is possibly TRBD1 (5 bases). In germline, CDR1 is SGHNT, CDR2 YYREEE (reference sequence). The V end was cut by 4 bases, the J end by 3 bases, with 11 bases between. This CDR3 is 14 amino acids long. The DNA of the CDR3 is TGTGCCAGCAGCCGCGACAGCTTCAATCAGCCCCAGCATTTT. Translating it yields CASSRDSFNQPQHF.

There are many counts of this clonotype. This chain links TRBV11-3 with TRBJ2-7; TRBD2 matches 15 bases. CDR1 SGHNT and CDR2 YENEEA come from the germline V gene. The CDR3 totals 15 residues. V lost 5 bases and J lost 6; bases outside the gene matches: 5. This chain's CDR3 is CASSLGLAGGTEQYF. The CDR3 DNA sequence: TGTGCCAGCAGCCTAGGACTAGCGGGAGGGACCGAGCAGTACTTC.

The table lists this clonotype with a few counts. This sequence joins TRBV29-1 and TRBJ2-2, with TRBD1 matching over 9 bases. The CDR3 contains 14 residues. V was pared by 4 bases and J by 7 bases, with 7 bases of the junction left unmatched. Germline-derived CDR1 and CDR2 are SQVTM and ANQGSEA. The CDR3 here is CSVAGTGKVGELFF. Here the CDR3 DNA reads TGCAGCGTTGCCGGGACAGGGAAAGTCGGGGAGCTGTTTTTT.